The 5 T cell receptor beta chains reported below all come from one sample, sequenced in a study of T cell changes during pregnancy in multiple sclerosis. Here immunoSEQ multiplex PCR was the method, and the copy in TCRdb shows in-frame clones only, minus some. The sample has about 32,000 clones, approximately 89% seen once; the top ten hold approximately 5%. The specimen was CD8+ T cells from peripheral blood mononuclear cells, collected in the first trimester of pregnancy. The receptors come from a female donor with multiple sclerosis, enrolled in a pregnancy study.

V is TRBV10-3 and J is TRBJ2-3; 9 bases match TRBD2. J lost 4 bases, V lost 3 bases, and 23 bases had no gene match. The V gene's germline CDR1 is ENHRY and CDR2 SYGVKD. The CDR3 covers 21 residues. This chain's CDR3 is CAISENPPRLAGATMPDTQYF. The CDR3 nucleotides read TGTGCCATCAGTGAAAACCCCCCACGATTAGCGGGAGCGACAATGCCAGATACGCAGTATTTT.

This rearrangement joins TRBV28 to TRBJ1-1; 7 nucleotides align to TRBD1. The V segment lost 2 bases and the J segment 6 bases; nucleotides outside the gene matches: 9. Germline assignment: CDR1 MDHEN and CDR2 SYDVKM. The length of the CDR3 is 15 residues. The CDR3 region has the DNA TGTGCCAGCAGTTTAGGGAGCAGGGGGAGGTCTGAAGCTTTCTTT. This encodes CASSLGSRGRSEAFF.

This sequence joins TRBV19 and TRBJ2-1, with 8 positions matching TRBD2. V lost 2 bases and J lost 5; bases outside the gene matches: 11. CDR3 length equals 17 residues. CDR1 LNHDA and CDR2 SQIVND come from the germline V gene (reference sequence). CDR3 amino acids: CASSIIGSGRSDNEQFF. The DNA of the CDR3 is TGTGCCAGTAGTATAATCGGGAGCGGGAGATCCGACAATGAGCAGTTCTTC.

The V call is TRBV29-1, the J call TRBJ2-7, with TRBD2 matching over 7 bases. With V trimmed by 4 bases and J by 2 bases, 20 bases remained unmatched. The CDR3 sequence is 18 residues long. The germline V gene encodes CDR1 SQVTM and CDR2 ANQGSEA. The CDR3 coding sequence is TGCAGCGTTGTGGGGACCGGAATTCAGGGAGGGAAAACCTACGAGCAGTACTTC. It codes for CSVVGTGIQGGKTYEQYF.

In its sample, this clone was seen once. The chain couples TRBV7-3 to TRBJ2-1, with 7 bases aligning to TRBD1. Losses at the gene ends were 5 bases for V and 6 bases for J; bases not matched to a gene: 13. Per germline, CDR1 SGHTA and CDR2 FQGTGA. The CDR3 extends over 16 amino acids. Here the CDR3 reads CASSPTREGARNEQFF. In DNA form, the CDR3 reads TGTGCCAGCAGCCCAACAAGAGAGGGGGCTCGCAATGAGCAGTTCTTC.